The 16 T cell receptor beta chains presented below share a single source sample, sequenced in a study of T cells after yellow fever vaccination. TCRdb fed the 5' RACE reads into MiXCR, producing one record per CDR3 protein. The data contain some 670,000 distinct CDR3 sequences, 12% of them seen just once; the ten biggest clones take up 14% to 15%. This sample comprised PBMCs, obtained on the day of the yellow fever booster vaccination. These receptors were collected from a man aged 25-40 years who received the YFV17D yellow fever vaccine.

This clonotype was observed a handful of times. J is TRBJ2-7 and V is TRBV16; a weak D match, TRBD2 (6 bases). This CDR3 has 12 amino acids. Germline V lookup: CDR1 KGHSY, CDR2 FQNENV. Deletions cut 4 bases from V and 5 bases from J, with 9 bases between. CDR3 in DNA: TGTGCCAGCAGCCTCTGGAGGGACGAGCAGTACTTC. This codes for CASSLWRDEQYF.

The rearrangement links TRBV20-1 to TRBJ1-5; D is ambiguous. CDR1 is DFQATT and CDR2 is SNEGSKA in the germline V gene (reference sequence). The length of the CDR3 is 12 residues. V lost 6 bases, J lost 2 bases, and 8 bases lay in between. The CDR3 DNA is TGCAGTGCCAGTGATGGCAATCAGCCCCAGCATTTT. Its protein is CSASDGNQPQHF.

This clonotype was counted a few times. The genes are TRBV5-1 and TRBJ2-5, with a tentative D call TRBD1 (6 bases). The V gene lost 0 bases and the J gene lost 3 bases, with 15 bases spanning the gap. The V gene's germline CDR1 is SGHRS and CDR2 YFSETQ. CDR3 length: 16 residues. For the CDR3, the DNA is TGCGCCAGCAGCTTGGCCCCAGGGGTGAGAGAAGAGACCCAGTACTTC. This gives the protein CASSLAPGVREETQYF.

This chain uses TRBV4-1 with TRBJ2-7, with TRBD2 matching over 8 bases. This CDR3 has 15 residues. Germline CDR1 MGHRA, CDR2 YSYEKL. The V segment lost 4 bases and the J segment 3 bases; nucleotides outside the gene matches: 8. This CDR3 is CASSLMSGSNYEQYF. DNA of the CDR3: TGCGCCAGCAGCCTAATGAGCGGGAGTAACTACGAGCAGTACTTC.

V and J are TRBV10-3 and TRBJ2-5, with a possible D match to TRBD1 (5 bases). Germline V gene data show CDR1 as ENHRY and CDR2 as SYGVKD. Deletions cut 7 bases from V and 2 bases from J, with 14 bases between. There are 14 residues in the CDR3. The CDR3 spells CAINPQGGQETQYF. DNA for the CDR3: TGTGCCATCAATCCCCAGGGTGGTCAAGAGACCCAGTACTTC.

This clonotype showed up just a few times. The chain joins TRBV20-1 to TRBJ2-7; D is possibly TRBD1 (6 bases). V lost 5 bases, J lost 2 bases, and 13 bases lay in between. Germline V CDR1 and CDR2: DFQATT, SNEGSKA (reference sequence). The CDR3 consists of 13 residues. CDR3 in DNA: TGCAGTGCTGCAGGGGCTTCCACCTACGAGCAGTACTTC. Amino acid sequence: CSAAGASTYEQYF.

The table lists this clonotype with many counts. J is TRBJ1-3 and V is TRBV21-1. TRBV21-1 is listed as a pseudogene. The CDR3 consists of 15 residues. CDR3 sequence: CASSKEPSNGNTIYF. In nucleotides, the CDR3 is TGTGCCAGCAGCAAGGAACCGTCGAATGGAAACACCATATATTTT.

This clonotype occurred a few times. The J gene is TRBJ2-7, the V gene TRBV5-1; 7 positions agree with TRBD1. Trimming cost V 2 bases and J 4 bases; bases outside gene matches: 6. Germline V gene data show CDR1 as SGHRS and CDR2 as YFSETQ. This CDR3 has 14 residues. This CDR3 reads CASSLGQAQYEQYF. The DNA for the CDR3 is TGCGCCAGCAGCTTAGGACAGGCTCAATACGAGCAGTACTTC. The full variable domain, completed using reference TRBV5-1 and TRBJ2-7, is KAGVTQTPRYLIKTRGQQVTLSCSPISGHRSVSWYQQTPGQGLQFLFEYFSETQRNKGNFPGRFSGRQFSNSRSEMNVSTLELGDSALYLCASSLGQAQYEQYFGPGTRLTVT.

This clonotype was seen a few times. The chain links TRBV12-3 or TRBV12-4 to TRBJ2-3; 14 bases align to TRBD2. The CDR3 has 15 residues. J lost 10 bases, V lost 9 bases, and 12 bases had no gene match. This chain's CDR3 is CASQGLAGGLWAQYF. The CDR3 nucleotides are TGTGCCAGTCAAGGACTAGCGGGAGGCCTCTGGGCGCAGTATTTT.

This clonotype was observed a handful of times. The gene calls are TRBV28 and TRBJ2-1; no reliable D call. Germline V gives CDR1 MDHEN, CDR2 SYDVKM. This CDR3 is built from 12 residues. Trimming pared 3 bases from V and 10 bases from J, leaving 10 bases between. For the CDR3, the DNA is TGTGCCAGCAGTTTCTGGTCAGGCGAGCAGTTCTTC. The encoded protein is CASSFWSGEQFF.

Only a few counts were recorded for this clonotype. CDR3 residues: CASSLQGPANYGYTF. The CDR3, as DNA: TGTGCCAGCAGCTTACAGGGCCCAGCTAACTATGGCTACACCTTC. V and J are TRBV5-5 and TRBJ1-2, with D maybe TRBD1 (6 bases). The germline V and J ends were trimmed by 2 bases and 0 bases, with 11 bases remaining between them. The CDR3 is 15 amino acids. The germline CDR1 and CDR2 sequences are SGHKS and YYEKEE (reference sequence).

This clonotype was observed a handful of times. The gene calls are TRBV7-2 and TRBJ2-3; D may correspond to TRBD1 or TRBD2 (5 bases each). Trimming stripped 5 bases from V and 3 bases from J, with 21 bases between. Germline-derived CDR1 and CDR2 are SGHTA and FQGNSA. The CDR3 is made up of 17 amino acids. CDR3 in amino acids: CASSNAGIGTRTDTQYF. The CDR3 DNA is TGTGCCAGCAGCAATGCCGGGATCGGGACCAGGACAGATACGCAGTATTTT.

The J gene is TRBJ1-3, the V gene TRBV6-5; the D is unclear. The germline V gene has CDR1 MNHEY and CDR2 SVGAGI. The CDR3 has 17 amino acids. V lost 2 bases and J lost 4, with 18 bases in between. CDR3 residues: CASSYRRGEARGNTIYF. In DNA form, the CDR3 reads TGTGCCAGCAGTTACCGGCGGGGAGAGGCTAGGGGAAACACCATATATTTT.

This clonotype turned up a few times. The gene calls are TRBV7-7 and TRBJ2-3; D possibly matches TRBD1 or TRBD2 (6 bases each). The CDR3 consists of 15 residues. Germline lookup yields CDR1 SSHAT and CDR2 FNYEAQ (reference sequence). The ends were cut back, 8 bases at V and 0 bases at J, with 15 bases in the middle. CDR3: CASAEGGASTDTQYF. In DNA, the CDR3 is TGTGCCAGCGCCGAGGGGGGTGCCAGCACAGATACGCAGTATTTT. The whole variable domain, remainder taken from reference TRBV7-7 and TRBJ2-3, is GAGVSQSPRYKVTKRGQDVTLRCDPISSHATLYWYQQALGQGPEFLTYFNYEAQPDKSGLPSDRFSAERPEGSISTLTIQRTEQRDSAMYRCASAEGGASTDTQYFGPGTRLTVL.

The chain employs TRBV9 and TRBJ2-2; D perhaps matches TRBD2 (5 bases). The V gene lost 0 bases and the J gene lost 6 bases, with 15 bases spanning the gap. The CDR3 totals 16 residues. The germline V gene has CDR1 SGDLS and CDR2 YYNGEE. CDR3 loop: CASSVGLEGWPGELFF. The CDR3 coding sequence is TGTGCCAGCAGCGTAGGTTTAGAGGGTTGGCCCGGGGAGCTGTTTTTT.

There are many counts of this clonotype. The chain joins TRBV18 to TRBJ2-1; 10 nucleotides align to TRBD1. The CDR3 is made up of 17 amino acids. CDR1 is KGHSH, CDR2 LQKENI, per germline. The V and J ends lost 4 bases and 4 bases, in that order; junction bases with no gene match: 10. The chain's CDR3 is CASSLLRGTGDYNEQFF. The CDR3 nucleotides are TGTGCCAGCTCACTCCTTAGAGGGACAGGGGATTACAATGAGCAGTTCTTC. The variable domain in full, completed from reference TRBV18 and TRBJ2-1, reads NAGVMQNPRHLVRRRGQEARLRCSPMKGHSHVYWYRQLPEEGLKFMVYLQKENIIDESGMPKERFSAEFPKEGPSILRIQQVVRGDSAAYFCASSLLRGTGDYNEQFFGPGTRLTVL.